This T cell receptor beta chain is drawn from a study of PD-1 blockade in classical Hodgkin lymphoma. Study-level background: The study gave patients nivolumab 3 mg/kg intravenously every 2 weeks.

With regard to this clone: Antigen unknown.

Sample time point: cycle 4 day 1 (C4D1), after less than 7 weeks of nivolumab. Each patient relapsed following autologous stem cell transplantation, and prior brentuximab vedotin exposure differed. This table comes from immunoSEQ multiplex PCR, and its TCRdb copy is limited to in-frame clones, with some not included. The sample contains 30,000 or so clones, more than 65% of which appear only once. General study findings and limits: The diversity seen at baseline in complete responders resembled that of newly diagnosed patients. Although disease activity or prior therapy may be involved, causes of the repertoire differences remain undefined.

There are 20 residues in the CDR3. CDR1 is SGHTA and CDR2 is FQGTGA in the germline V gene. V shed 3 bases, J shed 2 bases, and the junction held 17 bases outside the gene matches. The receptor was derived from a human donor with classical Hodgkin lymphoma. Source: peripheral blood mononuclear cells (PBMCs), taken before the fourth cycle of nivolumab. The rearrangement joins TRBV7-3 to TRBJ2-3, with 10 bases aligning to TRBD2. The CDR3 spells CASSFQSFSGGAVSTDTQYF. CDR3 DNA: TGTGCCAGCAGCTTTCAGTCGTTCAGCGGGGGGGCCGTCTCCACAGATACGCAGTATTTT.